This entry lists 30 T cell receptor beta chains sequenced from one sample in a study of early T cells in non-severe SARS-CoV-2 infection. TCRdb called the 5' RACE reads again in MiXCR, with one record for every CDR3 protein. The table has approximately 71,000 distinct CDR3 sequences, roughly 12% seen once. The sequenced sample was whole blood. All receptors come from an adult who was a healthcare worker with PCR-confirmed SARS-CoV-2 infection or an uninfected control (not recorded which).

This clonotype was observed at least ten times. V and J are TRBV27 and TRBJ2-3, with TRBD2 matching over 14 bases. The CDR3 contains 20 residues. The germline V gene has CDR1 MNHEY and CDR2 SMNVEV (reference sequence). The trim removed 0 bases at V and 6 bases at J, leaving 14 bases unmatched. In DNA form, the CDR3 reads TGTGCCAGCAGTTTATCCAAAAAGCCGGGACTAGCGGGGGAGGCGGATACGCAGTATTTT. This sequence encodes CASSLSKKPGLAGEADTQYF.

The chain combines TRBV29-1 with TRBJ2-7, with a possible D match to TRBD2 (5 bases). Deletions cut 6 bases from V and 3 bases from J, with 18 bases between. This CDR3 spans 14 amino acids. Germline V gene data show CDR1 as SQVTM and CDR2 as ANQGSEA. CDR3 amino acids: CSVGGPGVLYEQYF. The CDR3 DNA follows: TGCAGCGTAGGAGGCCCCGGCGTTCTCTACGAGCAGTACTTC.

This clonotype was seen a few times. This rearrangement joins TRBV7-8 to TRBJ2-1; TRBD1 aligns across 10 bases. The V segment lost 0 bases and the J segment 6 bases; nucleotides outside the gene matches: 5. CDR1 and CDR2 (germline): SGHVS, FQNEAQ. The CDR3 runs to 16 residues. The CDR3 nucleotides are TGTGCCAGCAGCTTAGCAAGGGACAGGGGTTCCAATGAGCAGTTCTTC. This encodes CASSLARDRGSNEQFF.

This clonotype was seen more than once but under ten times. The J gene is TRBJ2-1, the V gene TRBV19, with TRBD2 matching 9 bases. From germline, CDR1 is LNHDA and CDR2 SQIVND (reference sequence). The V gene end was trimmed by 4 bases and the J gene end by 9 bases; junction bases not matched to a gene: 7. The length of the CDR3 is 14 residues. As DNA, the CDR3 is TGTGCCAGTAGTAACCCTGGGACTAGCACTGAGCAGTTCTTC. Translated, it gives CASSNPGTSTEQFF.

This clonotype came up many times. The chain carries TRBV15 and TRBJ1-1; possibly TRBD1 for D (5 bases). Germline lookup yields CDR1 LNHNV and CDR2 YYDKDF (reference sequence). V dropped 1 base and J dropped 4 bases, with 10 bases sitting between them. The CDR3 covers 14 residues. The CDR3 here is CATSRGGRGTEAFF. CDR3 DNA: TGTGCCACCAGCAGAGGTGGGAGGGGCACTGAAGCTTTCTTT. Based on the CDR3 plus reference TRBV15 and TRBJ1-1, the full variable domain is DAMVIQNPRYQVTQFGKPVTLSCSQTLNHNVMYWYQQKSSQAPKLLFHYYDKDFNNEADTPDNFQSRRPNTSFCFLDIRSPGLGDTAMYLCATSRGGRGTEAFFGQGTRLTVV.

The sample holds many counts of this clonotype. The V call is TRBV27, the J call TRBJ2-2; TRBD1 matches at 7 bases. V was pared by 4 bases and J by 4 bases, with 9 bases of the junction left unmatched. Per the germline V gene, CDR1 is MNHEY and CDR2 is SMNVEV (reference sequence). The CDR3 runs to 16 residues. The CDR3 region is CASSSRQGVLTGELFF. The CDR3 DNA is TGTGCCAGCAGTTCTCGACAGGGAGTCCTCACCGGGGAGCTGTTTTTT.

In its sample, this clonotype was seen many times. This chain uses TRBV7-3 with TRBJ2-3; tentative D call: TRBD2 (5 bases). Germline assignment: CDR1 SGHTA and CDR2 FQGTGA. The V gene lost 5 bases and the J gene lost 10 bases, with 13 bases spanning the gap. CDR3 length equals 12 residues. DNA of the CDR3: TGTGCCAGCAGCACGGATAAGGGAGCGCAGTATTTT. It is translated as CASSTDKGAQYF.

This clonotype was counted many times. This sequence joins TRBV7-9 and TRBJ1-1, with no clear D. V was clipped by 6 bases and J by 0 bases, with 17 bases between them. The CDR3 is made up of 16 amino acids. Germline assignment: CDR1 SEHNR and CDR2 FQNEAQ (reference sequence). CDR3 protein: CASRAPGSGMNTEAFF. For the CDR3, the DNA is TGTGCCAGCAGGGCGCCGGGCTCGGGAATGAACACTGAAGCTTTCTTT.

The chain joins TRBV7-9 to TRBJ2-2, with 8 bases fitting TRBD1. V gave up 5 bases and J gave up 5 bases; unmatched junction bases: 7. The CDR3 is 15 amino acids. CDR1 SEHNR and CDR2 FQNEAQ come from the germline V gene (reference sequence). Here the CDR3 reads CASSLQGGRTGELFF. The CDR3 DNA sequence: TGTGCCAGCAGCCTACAGGGGGGACGGACCGGGGAGCTGTTTTTT.

This clonotype was seen more than once but under ten times. The rearrangement links TRBV6-5 to TRBJ1-5; D not resolved. Germline-derived CDR1 and CDR2 are MNHEY and SVGAGI. V lost 2 bases to trimming and J lost 9 bases, with 8 bases between them. The CDR3 extends over 12 amino acids. The CDR3 protein is CASSYPGGPQHF. For the CDR3, the DNA is TGTGCCAGCAGTTACCCCGGCGGGCCCCAGCATTTT.

The chain uses TRBV6-2 or TRBV6-3 and TRBJ1-6, with a tentative D call TRBD1 (6 bases). This CDR3 region has 14 residues. The germline gives CDR1 MNHEY, CDR2 SVGEGT. V lost 6 bases and J 7 bases, leaving 13 bases between the germline ends. The CDR3 coding sequence is TGTGCCAGCAGCCCCGGGGGGGGCAATTCACCCCTCCACTTT. Residues: CASSPGGGNSPLHF.

A note on this clonotype: This may stem from a read error, because a much larger clone lies one nucleotide away. This chain connects TRBV7-9 to TRBJ2-7; D unresolved. The germline V gene encodes CDR1 SEHNR and CDR2 FQNEAQ (reference sequence). The CDR3 has 15 amino acids. The CDR3 is CANSLVAESSYEQYF. CDR3 coding DNA: TGTGCCAACAGCTTAGTTGCGGAGAGCTCCTACGAGCAGTACTTC.

This clonotype was detected only a few times. CDR3 loop: CASSVGHNEQFF. As DNA, the CDR3 is TGTGCCAGCAGCGTAGGTCACAATGAGCAGTTCTTC. The chain is built from TRBV9 and TRBJ2-1; D is undetermined. V shed 0 bases and J shed 5 bases, with 3 bases lying between them. There are 12 residues in the CDR3. The germline CDR1 and CDR2 sequences are SGDLS and YYNGEE. Filled out from reference TRBV9 and TRBJ2-1, the complete variable domain reads DSGVTQTPKHLITATGQRVTLRCSPRSGDLSVYWYQQSLDQGLQFLIQYYNGEERAKGNILERFSAQQFPDLHSELNLSSLELGDSALYFCASSVGHNEQFFGPGTRLTVL.

The count of this clonotype is one. Possible read error: a much larger clone is one base away. This sequence joins TRBV12-3 or TRBV12-4 and TRBJ1-6; maybe TRBD1 (5 bases). The CDR3 sequence is 14 residues long. CDR3 nucleotides: TGTGCCAGCAGTTCCGGGACCCGAAATTCACCCCCCCACTTT. It codes for CASSSGTRNSPPHF.

The chain uses TRBV18 and TRBJ2-7; D gene ambiguous. The CDR3 is 15 amino acids. V dropped 0 bases and J dropped 0 bases, with 9 bases sitting between them. Germline CDR1 reads KGHSH; CDR2 reads LQKENI. The CDR3 nucleotides are TGTGCCAGCTCACCACCGGGGTTGAGCTCCTACGAGCAGTACTTC. Amino acids: CASSPPGLSSYEQYF.

This clonotype was seen a handful of times. The chain recombines TRBV29-1 with TRBJ1-3; D unclear. The CDR3 has 15 amino acids. Trimming cost V 7 bases and J 0 bases, with 16 bases left between them. Germline V gene lookup returns CDR1 SQVTM and CDR2 ANQGSEA. As DNA, the CDR3 is TGCAGCGCTGGCGAAAGCCTCTACTCTGGAAACACCATATATTTT. Its protein is CSAGESLYSGNTIYF.

The chain uses TRBV29-1 and TRBJ2-7, with D maybe TRBD2 (6 bases). V gave up 4 bases and J gave up 3 bases, with 10 bases separating them. The germline gives CDR1 SQVTM, CDR2 ANQGSEA. This CDR3 has 12 amino acids. This CDR3 is CSVGGGSYEQYF. CDR3 sequence (DNA): TGCAGCGTTGGGGGAGGTAGCTACGAGCAGTACTTC.

This chain links TRBV12-3 or TRBV12-4 with TRBJ1-4, with D tentatively TRBD1 (5 bases). V lost 3 bases to trimming and J lost 4 bases, with 9 bases between them. This CDR3 is built from 14 residues. In DNA, the CDR3 is TGTGCCAGCAGTTTTGGGACCCATAATGAAAAACTGTTTTTT. Amino acids: CASSFGTHNEKLFF.

This chain links TRBV7-2 with TRBJ2-3; maybe TRBD2 (5 bases). CDR3 length equals 14 residues. The germline CDR1 and CDR2 sequences are SGHTA and FQGNSA. The V and J ends lost 3 bases and 6 bases respectively, with 13 bases between them. The CDR3 reads CASSLSGSGDTQYF. CDR3 nucleotides: TGTGCCAGCAGCTTGAGCGGTTCCGGGGATACGCAGTATTTT.

This chain joins TRBV19 and TRBJ2-1, with TRBD1 matching 8 bases. The CDR3 length is 15 residues. The germline V gene encodes CDR1 LNHDA and CDR2 SQIVND (reference sequence). V lost 5 bases to trimming and J lost 4 bases; unmatched junction nucleotides: 7. The CDR3 DNA reads as TGTGCCAGTAGTGATTCCGGGACAGGATACAATGAGCAGTTCTTC. Its protein product is CASSDSGTGYNEQFF.

This clonotype was seen ten or more times. This chain connects TRBV7-9 to TRBJ2-3, with 8 positions matching TRBD2. Germline lookup yields CDR1 SEHNR and CDR2 FQNEAQ (reference sequence). V lost 5 bases and J lost 0; bases outside the gene matches: 4. The CDR3 totals 15 residues. This chain's CDR3 is CASSRLAGSTDTQYF. CDR3 sequence (DNA): TGTGCCAGCAGCCGGCTAGCGGGCAGCACAGATACGCAGTATTTT.

The V gene is TRBV5-1, the J gene TRBJ2-1, with 9 bases lining up with TRBD2. The V and J ends lost 5 bases and 10 bases, in that order; junction bases with no gene match: 7. The germline V gene encodes CDR1 SGHRS and CDR2 YFSETQ. The CDR3 extends over 13 amino acids. The DNA for the CDR3 is TGCGCCAGCAGTTTAGCGGGAGAAGACGAGCAGTTCTTC. Translated: CASSLAGEDEQFF. Using reference TRBV5-1 and TRBJ2-1 for the parts outside the CDR3, the full variable domain is KAGVTQTPRYLIKTRGQQVTLSCSPISGHRSVSWYQQTPGQGLQFLFEYFSETQRNKGNFPGRFSGRQFSNSRSEMNVSTLELGDSALYLCASSLAGEDEQFFGPGTRLTVL.

The rearrangement joins TRBV5-1 to TRBJ1-4; weak D call: TRBD1 (5 bases). The V and J ends lost 4 bases and 7 bases respectively, with 23 bases between them. The germline gives CDR1 SGHRS, CDR2 YFSETQ. This CDR3 contains 17 residues. Written as DNA, the CDR3 is TGCGCCAGCAGCCCCGGGACTCATTCGGTCGTCGGTGAAAAACTGTTTTTT. Translated, it gives CASSPGTHSVVGEKLFF.

Ten or more counts support this clonotype. The rearrangement uses TRBV3-1 and TRBJ1-1; a weak D match, TRBD1 (6 bases). The ends were cut back, 2 bases at V and 7 bases at J, with 14 bases in the middle. Germline CDR1 LGHDT, CDR2 YNNKEL (reference sequence). The CDR3 has 14 amino acids. The CDR3 DNA sequence: TGTGCCAGCAGCCAAAGGGGGAGCAGGGGTGAAGCTTTCTTT. Protein: CASSQRGSRGEAFF.

In this sample, this clonotype turned up many times. The rearrangement links TRBV5-1 to TRBJ1-2, with no clear D. Germline loops: CDR1 SGHRS, CDR2 YFSETQ. Deletions cut 5 bases from V and 4 bases from J, with 9 bases between. This CDR3 comprises 12 residues. The chain's CDR3 is CASSEDRYGYTF. The CDR3 region has the DNA TGCGCCAGCAGTGAGGACCGCTATGGCTACACCTTC. Looking up the rest from reference TRBV5-1 and TRBJ1-2 gives the full variable domain: KAGVTQTPRYLIKTRGQQVTLSCSPISGHRSVSWYQQTPGQGLQFLFEYFSETQRNKGNFPGRFSGRQFSNSRSEMNVSTLELGDSALYLCASSEDRYGYTFGSGTRLTVV.

This clonotype has just a few counts. The gene calls are TRBV29-1 and TRBJ1-6; D unresolved. The germline gives CDR1 SQVTM, CDR2 ANQGSEA. The CDR3 has 14 residues. V lost 4 bases to trimming and J lost 5 bases, with 12 bases between them. The CDR3 bases are TGCAGCGTTGGGGAAGGAATTAATAATTCACCCCTCCACTTT. This codes for CSVGEGINNSPLHF.

The V and J genes are TRBV3-1 and TRBJ2-7, with D uncertain. Trimming stripped 3 bases from V and 0 bases from J, with 6 bases between. Germline V lookup: CDR1 LGHDT, CDR2 YNNKEL (reference sequence). This CDR3 comprises 13 residues. CDR3 residues: CASSHPPSYEQYF. CDR3 nucleotide sequence: TGTGCCAGCAGCCATCCACCCTCCTACGAGCAGTACTTC.

The chain employs TRBV5-1 and TRBJ1-2, with D perhaps TRBD1 (6 bases). CDR3 length: 17 residues. V shed 0 bases and J shed 3 bases, with 18 bases lying between them. Looked up from germline, CDR1 is SGHRS and CDR2 is YFSETQ. CDR3 DNA: TGCGCCAGCAGCTTGGGCCTAGGCGGCAGGGGCGACTATGGCTACACCTTC. It encodes CASSLGLGGRGDYGYTF.

The gene calls are TRBV7-9 and TRBJ2-3, with 9 bases fitting TRBD2. In germline, CDR1 is SEHNR, CDR2 FQNEAQ (reference sequence). The trim removed 3 bases at V and 6 bases at J, leaving 7 bases unmatched. The CDR3 contains 15 residues. The CDR3 is CASSFSGSYRDTQYF. The CDR3 DNA reads TGTGCCAGCAGCTTTAGCGGGAGTTACCGGGATACGCAGTATTTT.

This clonotype was picked up a small number of times. The chain employs TRBV7-9 and TRBJ2-1; 7 nucleotides agree with TRBD2. Germline V gives CDR1 SEHNR, CDR2 FQNEAQ (reference sequence). Unmatched junction bases numbered 22, after V lost 5 bases and J lost 9 bases. This CDR3 spans 18 amino acids. The CDR3 nucleotides read TGTGCCAGCAGCCCACCCCCCGGGTCGCTAGCGGAGCGGGGTGAGCAGTTCTTC. Encoded protein: CASSPPPGSLAERGEQFF.